These 9 T cell receptor beta chains were sequenced from one sample in a study of cytomegalovirus exposure and HLA in healthy donors (dated 2017 in TCRdb). Libraries were constructed by the immunoSEQ multiplex PCR assay. For the multiplex PCR, a mixture combining 60 forward primers for TCR Vbeta segments and 13 reverse primers for TCR Jbeta segments was used. TCRdb provides this immuneACCESS table in a form limited to in-frame rearrangements. Some clones are lacking; in checked studies, under half of them reflect an unresolved V gene, and why the rest are absent is not known. The sample table records about 190,000 clones; about 87% of these occur just once. Together, the top ten hold approximately 1.7% of the sample. Sequenced: PBMCs. The source of these receptors is a woman in her late teens or twenties in good health and CMV-seronegative.

This chain connects TRBV4-2 to TRBJ1-2; 7 bases match TRBD1. This CDR3 has 15 residues. With 4 bases clipped from V and 6 bases from J, the junction kept 11 bases outside the gene matches. Germline CDR1 is LGHNA and CDR2 is YNFKEQ. Here the CDR3 DNA reads TGTGCCAGCAGCCCCCTCCCGGGACAGTTGAATGGCTACACCTTC. Its translation is CASSPLPGQLNGYTF.

This sequence joins TRBV19 and TRBJ2-7; 8 bases map to TRBD1. Per the germline V gene, CDR1 is LNHDA and CDR2 is SQIVND (reference sequence). The CDR3 is made up of 14 amino acids. V trimming: 5 bases; J trimming: 4 bases; junction bases outside the gene matches: 7. The CDR3 protein is CASSVSGQAYEQYF. CDR3 bases: TGTGCCAGTAGTGTTTCGGGACAGGCATACGAGCAGTACTTC.

J is TRBJ2-7 and V is TRBV28; 8 bases match TRBD1. J gave up 4 bases and V 6 bases, and 5 bases lay outside the gene matches. The CDR3 totals 13 residues. CDR1 is MDHEN, CDR2 SYDVKM, per germline. The DNA of the CDR3 is TGTGCCAGCAGGAGGACAGGGAGGTACGAGCAGTACTTC. This gives the protein CASRRTGRYEQYF.

This rearrangement joins TRBV4-1 to TRBJ2-3; TRBD2 is a possible D gene (5 bases). Between the trimmed V and J ends, which lost 3 bases and 5 bases, there was a span of 15 bases. The germline V gene has CDR1 MGHRA and CDR2 YSYEKL. The CDR3 has 15 residues. CDR3 bases: TGCGCCAGCAGCCAGATTAATGACCGGGGAGATACGCAGTATTTT. It translates to CASSQINDRGDTQYF.

This chain joins TRBV4-3 and TRBJ1-1; 8 bases map to TRBD1. Per germline, CDR1 LGHNA and CDR2 YSLEER. The length of the CDR3 is 16 residues. V shed 0 bases, J shed 5 bases, and the junction held 8 bases outside the gene matches. The DNA of the CDR3 is TGCGCCAGCAGCCAAGATAGGCAGGGGGCGCGGACTGAAGCTTTCTTT. The encoded protein is CASSQDRQGARTEAFF.

The chain is built from TRBV19 and TRBJ2-6; TRBD1 aligns across 8 bases. V was clipped by 2 bases and J by 4 bases; unmatched bases: 4. The CDR3 runs 16 residues. Germline CDR1 and CDR2: LNHDA and SQIVND (reference sequence). CDR3 sequence reads: CASSIQGAQGANVLTF. Written as DNA, the CDR3 is TGTGCCAGTAGTATACAGGGGGCGCAAGGGGCCAACGTCCTGACTTTC.

This clone came up a few times. V and J are TRBV7-9 and TRBJ1-6; possible D gene TRBD1, 6 bases. The CDR3 sequence is 14 residues long. V was cut by 1 base and J by 9 bases, with 10 bases left in between. Germline assignment: CDR1 SEHNR and CDR2 FQNEAQ (reference sequence). CDR3 sequence reads: CASSLEGGSSPLHF. CDR3 DNA sequence: TGTGCCAGCAGCTTAGAAGGGGGTAGTTCACCCCTCCACTTT.

CDR3 nucleotide sequence: TGTGCCAGCAGCTCCAGACTAGAGAGAAAGACCCAGTACTTC. It encodes CASSSRLERKTQYF. The chain couples TRBV7-2 to TRBJ2-5; the D gene is possibly TRBD2 (6 bases). This CDR3 has 14 residues. Germline V CDR1 and CDR2: SGHTA, FQGNSA. V was shortened by 4 bases and J by 6 bases, with 15 bases between the two germline ends.

V is TRBV19 and J is TRBJ1-5, with a weak D call TRBD1 (6 bases). Trimming removed 3 bases at V and 1 base at J, with 13 bases between. The CDR3 contains 16 residues. The germline gives CDR1 LNHDA, CDR2 SQIVND (reference sequence). DNA for the CDR3: TGTGCCAGTAGTATCAGTCAGGGGCTAAGCAATCAGCCCCAGCATTTT. Protein sequence: CASSISQGLSNQPQHF.